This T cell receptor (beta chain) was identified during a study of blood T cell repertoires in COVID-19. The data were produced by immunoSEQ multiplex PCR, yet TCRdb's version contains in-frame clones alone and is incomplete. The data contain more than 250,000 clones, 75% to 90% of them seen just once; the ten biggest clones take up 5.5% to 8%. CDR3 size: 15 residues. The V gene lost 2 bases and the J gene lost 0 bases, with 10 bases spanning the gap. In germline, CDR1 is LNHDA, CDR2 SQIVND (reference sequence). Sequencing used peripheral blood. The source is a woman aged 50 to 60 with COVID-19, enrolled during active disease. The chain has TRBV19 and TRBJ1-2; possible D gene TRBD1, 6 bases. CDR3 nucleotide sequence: TGTGCCAGTAGTATACCAGGGGTCACTAACTATGGCTACACCTTC. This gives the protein CASSIPGVTNYGYTF. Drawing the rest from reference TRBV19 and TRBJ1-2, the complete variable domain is DGGITQSPKYLFRKEGQNVTLSCEQNLNHDAMYWYRQDPGQGLRLIYYSQIVNDFQKGDIAEGYSVSREKKESFPLTVTSAQKNPTAFYLCASSIPGVTNYGYTFGSGTRLTVV.